This T cell receptor beta chain was captured by sequencing in a study of glioma-infiltrating T cells. Findings and caveats of the study: Only very few CDR3 sequences appeared in both tissue and blood. Gliomas, especially low-grade, showed above-expected tissue-blood divergence; non-neoplastic patients showed below.

The V segment lost 4 bases and the J segment 3 bases; nucleotides outside the gene matches: 4. This CDR3 is 16 amino acids long. CDR1 and CDR2 (germline): SGHVS, FQNEAQ. This clonotype was observed many times. The antigen is not known. The iRepertoire nested amplicon-rescue multiplex PCR amplified TCR alpha and beta CDR3s from RNA. For one-step reverse transcription and amplification, about 90-400 ng of tissue mRNA or PBMC total RNA was used. MiXCR, run by TCRdb on the multiplex PCR reads, gives a single entry per CDR3 protein. The sample has 3,000 or so distinct CDR3 sequences, around 16% seen once. Sequenced: glioma tissue, nonneoplastic brain tissue, or PBMCs (not recorded which). The sequence was obtained from a human donor with low-grade glioma or glioblastoma, undergoing nonglioma brain surgery, or in good health (not recorded which). This chain uses TRBV7-8 with TRBJ2-1, with 12 bases that match TRBD2. The CDR3 DNA sequence: TGTGCCAGCAGCTCGCGGACTAGCGGGGACTACAATGAGCAGTTCTTC. Its protein product is CASSSRTSGDYNEQFF.